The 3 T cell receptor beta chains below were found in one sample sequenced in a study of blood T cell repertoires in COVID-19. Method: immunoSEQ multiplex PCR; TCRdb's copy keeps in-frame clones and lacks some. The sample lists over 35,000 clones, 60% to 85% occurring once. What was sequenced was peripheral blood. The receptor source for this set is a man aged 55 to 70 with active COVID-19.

The CDR3 DNA sequence: TGTGCCACAGGACAGGGGATTTACGAGCAGTACTTC. Its protein product is CATGQGIYEQYF. The chain has TRBV3-1 (or the pseudogene TRBV3-2) and TRBJ2-7; 9 bases align to TRBD1. The CDR3 spans 12 residues. Losses at the gene ends were 10 bases for V and 4 bases for J; bases not matched to a gene: 5. Germline CDR1 reads LGHDT; CDR2 reads YNNKEL (reference sequence).

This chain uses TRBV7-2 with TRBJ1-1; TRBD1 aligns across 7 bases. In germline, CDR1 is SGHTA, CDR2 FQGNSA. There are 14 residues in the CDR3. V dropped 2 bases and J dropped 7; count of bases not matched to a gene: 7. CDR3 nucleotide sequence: TGTGCCAGCAGCTTACGACAGGGCTGGGGTGAAGCTTTCTTT. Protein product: CASSLRQGWGEAFF.

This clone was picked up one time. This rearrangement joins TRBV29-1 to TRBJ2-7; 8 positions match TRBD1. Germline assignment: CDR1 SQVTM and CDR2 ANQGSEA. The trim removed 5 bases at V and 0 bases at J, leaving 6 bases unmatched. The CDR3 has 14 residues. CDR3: CSVTDRGLSYEQYF. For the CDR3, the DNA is TGCAGCGTTACCGACAGGGGCCTCTCCTACGAGCAGTACTTC.